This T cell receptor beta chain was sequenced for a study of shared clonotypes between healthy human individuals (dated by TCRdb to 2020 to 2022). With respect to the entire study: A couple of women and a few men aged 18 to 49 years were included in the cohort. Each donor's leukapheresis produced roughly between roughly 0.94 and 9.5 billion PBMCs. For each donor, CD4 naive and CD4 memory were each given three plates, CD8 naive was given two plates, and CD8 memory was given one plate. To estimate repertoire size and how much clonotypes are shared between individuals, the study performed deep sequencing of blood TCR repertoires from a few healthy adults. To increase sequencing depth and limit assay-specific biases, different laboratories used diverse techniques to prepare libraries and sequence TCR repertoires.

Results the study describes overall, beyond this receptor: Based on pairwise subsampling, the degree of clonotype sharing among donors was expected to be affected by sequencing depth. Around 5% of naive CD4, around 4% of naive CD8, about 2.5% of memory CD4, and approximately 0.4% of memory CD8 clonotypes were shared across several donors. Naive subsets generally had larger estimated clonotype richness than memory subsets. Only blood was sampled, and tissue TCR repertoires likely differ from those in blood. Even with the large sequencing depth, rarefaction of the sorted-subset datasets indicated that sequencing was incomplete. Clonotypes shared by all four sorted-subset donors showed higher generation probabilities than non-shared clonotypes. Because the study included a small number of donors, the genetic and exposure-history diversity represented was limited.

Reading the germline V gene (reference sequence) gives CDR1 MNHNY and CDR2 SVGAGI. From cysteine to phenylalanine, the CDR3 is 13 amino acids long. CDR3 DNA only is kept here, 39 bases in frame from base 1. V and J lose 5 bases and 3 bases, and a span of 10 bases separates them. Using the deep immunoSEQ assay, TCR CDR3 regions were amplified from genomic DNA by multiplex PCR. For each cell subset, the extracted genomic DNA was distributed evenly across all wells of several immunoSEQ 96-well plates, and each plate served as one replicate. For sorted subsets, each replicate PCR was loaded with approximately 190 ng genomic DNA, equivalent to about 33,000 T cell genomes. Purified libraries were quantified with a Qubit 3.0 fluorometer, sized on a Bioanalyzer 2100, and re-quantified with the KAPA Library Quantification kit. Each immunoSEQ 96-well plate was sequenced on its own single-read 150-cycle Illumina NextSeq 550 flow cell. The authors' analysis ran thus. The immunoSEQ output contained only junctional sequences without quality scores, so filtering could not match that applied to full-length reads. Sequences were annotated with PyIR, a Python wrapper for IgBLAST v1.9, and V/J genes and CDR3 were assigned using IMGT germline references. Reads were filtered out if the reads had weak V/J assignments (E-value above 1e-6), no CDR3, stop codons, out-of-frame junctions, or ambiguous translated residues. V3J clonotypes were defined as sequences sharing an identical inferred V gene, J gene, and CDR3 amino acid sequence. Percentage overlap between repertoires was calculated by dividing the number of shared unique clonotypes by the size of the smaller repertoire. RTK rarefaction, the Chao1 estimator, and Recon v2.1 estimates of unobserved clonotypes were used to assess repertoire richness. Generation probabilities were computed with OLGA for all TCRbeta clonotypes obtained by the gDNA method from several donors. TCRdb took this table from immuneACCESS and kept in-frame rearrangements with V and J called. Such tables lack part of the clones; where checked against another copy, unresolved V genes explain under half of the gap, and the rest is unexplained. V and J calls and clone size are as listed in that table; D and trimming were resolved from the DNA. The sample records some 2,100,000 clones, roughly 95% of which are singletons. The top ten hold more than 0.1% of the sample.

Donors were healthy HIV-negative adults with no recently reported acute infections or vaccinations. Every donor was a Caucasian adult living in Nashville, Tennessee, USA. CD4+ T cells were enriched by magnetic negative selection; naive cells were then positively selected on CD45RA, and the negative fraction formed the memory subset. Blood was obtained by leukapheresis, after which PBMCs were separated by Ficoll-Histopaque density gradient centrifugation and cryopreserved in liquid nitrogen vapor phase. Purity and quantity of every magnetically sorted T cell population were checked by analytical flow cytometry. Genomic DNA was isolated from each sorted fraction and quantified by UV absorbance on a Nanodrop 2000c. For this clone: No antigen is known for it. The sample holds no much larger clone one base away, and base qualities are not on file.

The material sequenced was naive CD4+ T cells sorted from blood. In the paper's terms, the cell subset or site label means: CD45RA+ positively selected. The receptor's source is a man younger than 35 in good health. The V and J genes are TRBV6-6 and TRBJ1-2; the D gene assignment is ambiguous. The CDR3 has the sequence CASSHDWDYGYTF. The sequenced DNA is TGTGCCAGCAGTCATGACTGGGACTATGGCTACACCTTC.